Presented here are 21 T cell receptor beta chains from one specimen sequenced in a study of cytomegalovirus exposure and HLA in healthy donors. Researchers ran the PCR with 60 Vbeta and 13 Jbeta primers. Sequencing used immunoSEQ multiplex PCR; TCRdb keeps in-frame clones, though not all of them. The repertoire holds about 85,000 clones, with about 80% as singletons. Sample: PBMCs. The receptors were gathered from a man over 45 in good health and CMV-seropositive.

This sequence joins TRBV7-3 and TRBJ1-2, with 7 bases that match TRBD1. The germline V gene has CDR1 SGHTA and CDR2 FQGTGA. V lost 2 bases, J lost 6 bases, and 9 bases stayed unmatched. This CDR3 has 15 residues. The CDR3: CASSLPAGGTDGYTF. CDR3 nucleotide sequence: TGTGCCAGCAGCTTACCGGCAGGGGGAACGGATGGCTACACCTTC.

CDR3 nucleotides: TGTGCCAGCAGCCCCCGGACAGGGGTGGATACGCAGTATTTT. This translates into CASSPRTGVDTQYF. This rearrangement joins TRBV11-3 to TRBJ2-3, with TRBD1 identical over 9 bases. J gave up 6 bases and V 5 bases, and 6 bases lay outside the gene matches. The germline V gene encodes CDR1 SGHNT and CDR2 YENEEA. The CDR3 length is 14 residues.

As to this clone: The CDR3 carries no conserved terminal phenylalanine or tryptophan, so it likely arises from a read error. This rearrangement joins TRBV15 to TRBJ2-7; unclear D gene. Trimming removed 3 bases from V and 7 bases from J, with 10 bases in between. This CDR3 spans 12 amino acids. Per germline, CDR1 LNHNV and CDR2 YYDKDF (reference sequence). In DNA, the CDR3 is TGTGCCACCAGCAGGCGCCTCGGGGAGCAGTACTGC. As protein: CATSRRLGEQYC.

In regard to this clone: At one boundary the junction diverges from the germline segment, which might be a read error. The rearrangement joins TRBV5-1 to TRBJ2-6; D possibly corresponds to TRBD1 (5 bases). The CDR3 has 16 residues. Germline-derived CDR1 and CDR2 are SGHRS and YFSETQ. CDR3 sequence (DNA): TGCGCCAGCAGCACGGACGGTGGGGATGGGGCCAACGGCCTGACTTTC. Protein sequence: CASSTDGGDGANGLTF. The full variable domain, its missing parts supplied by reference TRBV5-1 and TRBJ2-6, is KAGVTQTPRYLIKTRGQQVTLSCSPISGHRSVSWYQQTPGQGLQFLFEYFSETQRNKGNFPGRFSGRQFSNSRSEMNVSTLELGDSALYLCASSTDGGDGANGLTFGAGSRLTVL.

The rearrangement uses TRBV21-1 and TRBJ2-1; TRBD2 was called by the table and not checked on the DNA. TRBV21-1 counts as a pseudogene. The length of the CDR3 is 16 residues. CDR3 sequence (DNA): TGTGCCAGCAGCAAAACTTGCCCGAGCTCCTACAATGAGCAGTTCTTC. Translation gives CASSKTCPSSYNEQFF.

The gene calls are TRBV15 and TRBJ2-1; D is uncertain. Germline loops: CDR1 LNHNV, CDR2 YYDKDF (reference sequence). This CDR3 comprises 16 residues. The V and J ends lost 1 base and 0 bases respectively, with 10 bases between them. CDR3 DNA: TGTGCCACCAGCAGAGGGGCCGGTAGCTCCTACAATGAGCAGTTCTTC. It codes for CATSRGAGSSYNEQFF.

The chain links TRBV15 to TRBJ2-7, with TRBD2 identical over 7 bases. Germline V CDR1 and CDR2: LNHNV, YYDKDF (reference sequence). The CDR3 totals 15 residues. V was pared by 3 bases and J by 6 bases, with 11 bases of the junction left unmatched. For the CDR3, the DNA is TGTGCCACCAGCAGGGGCTTTGCGGGAGCGTTCGAGCAGTACTTC. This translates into CATSRGFAGAFEQYF. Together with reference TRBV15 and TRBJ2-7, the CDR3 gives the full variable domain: DAMVIQNPRYQVTQFGKPVTLSCSQTLNHNVMYWYQQKSSQAPKLLFHYYDKDFNNEADTPDNFQSRRPNTSFCFLDIRSPGLGDTAMYLCATSRGFAGAFEQYFGPGTRLTVT.

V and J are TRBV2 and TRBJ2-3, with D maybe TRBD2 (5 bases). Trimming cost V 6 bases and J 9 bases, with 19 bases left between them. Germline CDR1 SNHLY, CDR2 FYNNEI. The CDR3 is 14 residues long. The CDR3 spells CASREAWGSGTQYF. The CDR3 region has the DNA TGTGCCAGCAGGGAGGCTTGGGGATCGGGGACGCAGTATTTT. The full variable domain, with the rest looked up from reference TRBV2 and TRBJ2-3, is EPEVTQTPSHQVTQMGQEVILRCVPISNHLYFYWYRQILGQKVEFLVSFYNNEISEKSEIFDDQFSVERPDGSNFTLKIRSTKLEDSAMYFCASREAWGSGTQYFGPGTRLTVL.

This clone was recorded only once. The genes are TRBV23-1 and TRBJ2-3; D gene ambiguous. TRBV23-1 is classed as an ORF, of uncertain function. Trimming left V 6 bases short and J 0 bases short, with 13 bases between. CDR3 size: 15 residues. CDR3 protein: CASSPLYLSTDTQYF. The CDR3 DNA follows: TGCGCCAGCAGCCCTCTATACCTCAGCACAGATACGCAGTATTTT.

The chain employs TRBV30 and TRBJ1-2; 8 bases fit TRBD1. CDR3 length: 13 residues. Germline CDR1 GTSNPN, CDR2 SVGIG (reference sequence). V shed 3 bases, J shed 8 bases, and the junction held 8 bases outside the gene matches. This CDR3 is CAWSLTGVGGYTF. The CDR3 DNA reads TGTGCCTGGAGCCTGACAGGGGTGGGAGGCTACACCTTC.

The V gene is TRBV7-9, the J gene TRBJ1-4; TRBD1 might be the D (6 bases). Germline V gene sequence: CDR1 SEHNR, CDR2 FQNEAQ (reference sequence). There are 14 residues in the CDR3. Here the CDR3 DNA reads TGTTCCGGTACAGGGTTTACAACTAATGAAAAACTGTTTTTT. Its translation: CSGTGFTTNEKLFF.

The CDR3 DNA is TGTGCCAGTGAAGACAGGGCGAACACCGGGGAGCTGTTTTTT. Amino acids: CASEDRANTGELFF. The chain links TRBV19 to TRBJ2-2; 7 bases are shared with TRBD1. The germline gives CDR1 LNHDA, CDR2 SQIVND (reference sequence). This CDR3 is built from 14 residues. V was clipped by 8 bases and J by 0 bases; unmatched bases: 3.

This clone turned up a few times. CDR3 in amino acids: CASSLSDNEQFF. Here the CDR3 DNA reads TGTGCCAGTAGTTTAAGCGACAATGAGCAGTTCTTC. The chain recombines TRBV19 with TRBJ2-1; unclear D gene. The CDR3 covers 12 residues. V was pared by 5 bases and J by 5 bases, with 7 bases between. CDR1 and CDR2 from the germline V gene are LNHDA and SQIVND (reference sequence). The full variable domain, with the rest looked up from reference TRBV19 and TRBJ2-1, is DGGITQSPKYLFRKEGQNVTLSCEQNLNHDAMYWYRQDPGQGLRLIYYSQIVNDFQKGDIAEGYSVSREKKESFPLTVTSAQKNPTAFYLCASSLSDNEQFFGPGTRLTVL.

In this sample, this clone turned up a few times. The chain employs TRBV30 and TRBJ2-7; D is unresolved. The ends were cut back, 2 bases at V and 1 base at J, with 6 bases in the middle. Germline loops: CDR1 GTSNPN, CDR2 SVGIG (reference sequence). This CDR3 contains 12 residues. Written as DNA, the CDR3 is TGTGCCTGGAGTATTAGTTCCTACGAGCAGTACTTC. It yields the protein CAWSISSYEQYF.

CDR3 loop: CASSLTGASNYGYTF. The CDR3 coding sequence is TGTGCCAGCAGCCTTACAGGGGCCAGCAACTATGGCTACACCTTC. The chain links TRBV5-4 to TRBJ1-2; 7 bases agree with TRBD1. Germline V gene lookup returns CDR1 SGHNT and CDR2 YYREEE (reference sequence). V shed 4 bases, J shed 2 bases, and the junction held 8 bases outside the gene matches. CDR3 length equals 15 residues. The variable domain in full, with the rest retrieved from reference TRBV5-4 and TRBJ1-2, is ETGVTQSPTHLIKTRGQQVTLRCSSQSGHNTVSWYQQALGQGPQFIFQYYREEENGRGNFPPRFSGLQFPNYSSELNVNALELDDSALYLCASSLTGASNYGYTFGSGTRLTVV.

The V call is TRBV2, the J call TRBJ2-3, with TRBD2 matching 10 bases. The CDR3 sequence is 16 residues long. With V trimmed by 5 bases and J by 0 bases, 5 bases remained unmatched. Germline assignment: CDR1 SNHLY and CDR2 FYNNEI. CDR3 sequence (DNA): TGTGCCAGCAGTTGGGGGACTAGCGTTAGCACAGATACGCAGTATTTT. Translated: CASSWGTSVSTDTQYF.

The CDR3 DNA follows: TGCGCCAGCAGCTTGACAGGGGTGGGAAAACTGTTTTTT. As protein: CASSLTGVGKLFF. The genes are TRBV5-1 and TRBJ1-4; 7 nucleotides match TRBD1. J lost 10 bases, V lost 1 base, and 4 bases had no gene match. The germline V gene has CDR1 SGHRS and CDR2 YFSETQ. The CDR3 length is 13 residues.

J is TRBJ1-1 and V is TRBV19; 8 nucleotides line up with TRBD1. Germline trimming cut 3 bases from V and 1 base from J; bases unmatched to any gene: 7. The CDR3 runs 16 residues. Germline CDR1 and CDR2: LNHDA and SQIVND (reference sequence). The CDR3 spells CASSIIYRGANTEAFF. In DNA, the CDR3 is TGTGCCAGTAGTATTATCTACAGGGGGGCGAACACTGAAGCTTTCTTT.

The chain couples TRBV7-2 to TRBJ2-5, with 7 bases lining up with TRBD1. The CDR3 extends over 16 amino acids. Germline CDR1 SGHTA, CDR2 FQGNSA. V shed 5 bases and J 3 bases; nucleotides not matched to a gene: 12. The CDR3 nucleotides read TGTGCCAGCAGCCCAAGAACAGATACAGGGGAAGAGACCCAGTACTTC. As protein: CASSPRTDTGEETQYF.

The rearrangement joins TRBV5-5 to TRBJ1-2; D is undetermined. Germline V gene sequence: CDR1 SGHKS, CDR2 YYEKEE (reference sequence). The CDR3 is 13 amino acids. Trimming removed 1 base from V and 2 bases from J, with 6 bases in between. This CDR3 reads CASSLTENYGYTF. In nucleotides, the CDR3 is TGTGCCAGCAGCTTGACTGAAAACTATGGCTACACCTTC.

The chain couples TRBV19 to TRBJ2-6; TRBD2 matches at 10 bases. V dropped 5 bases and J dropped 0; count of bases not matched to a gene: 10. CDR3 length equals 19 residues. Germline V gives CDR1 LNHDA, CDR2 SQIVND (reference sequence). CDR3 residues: CASSSNGLADISGANVLTF. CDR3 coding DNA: TGTGCCAGTAGTTCTAACGGACTAGCGGATATCTCTGGGGCCAACGTCCTGACTTTC.